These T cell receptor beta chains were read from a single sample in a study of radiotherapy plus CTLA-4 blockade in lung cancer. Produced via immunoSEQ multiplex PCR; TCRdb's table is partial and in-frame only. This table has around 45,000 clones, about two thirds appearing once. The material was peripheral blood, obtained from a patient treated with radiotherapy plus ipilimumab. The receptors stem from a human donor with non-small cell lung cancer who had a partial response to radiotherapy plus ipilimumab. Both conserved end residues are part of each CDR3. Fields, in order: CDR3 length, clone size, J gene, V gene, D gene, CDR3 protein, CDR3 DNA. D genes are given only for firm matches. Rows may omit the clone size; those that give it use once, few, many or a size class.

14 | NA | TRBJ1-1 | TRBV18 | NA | CASSRVTGNTEAFF | TGTGCCAGCTCACGAGTAACAGGGAACACTGAAGCTTTCTTT
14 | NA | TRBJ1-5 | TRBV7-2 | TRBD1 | CASSDRALNQPQHF | TGTGCCAGCAGCGACAGGGCGCTTAATCAGCCCCAGCATTTT
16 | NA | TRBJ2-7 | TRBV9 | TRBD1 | CASSVGSGQASYEQYF | TGTGCCAGCAGCGTAGGGTCAGGACAGGCCTCCTACGAGCAGTACTTC
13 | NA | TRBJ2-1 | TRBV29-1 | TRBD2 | CSVAGGAANEQFF | TGCAGCGTTGCGGGGGGGGCCGCCAATGAGCAGTTCTTC
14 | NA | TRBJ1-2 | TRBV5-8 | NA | CASSWGHRSGGYTF | TGTGCCAGCAGCTGGGGACACCGGTCGGGCGGCTACACCTTC
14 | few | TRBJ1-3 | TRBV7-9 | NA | CASSSWTPGNTIYF | TGTGCCAGCAGCTCGTGGACACCGGGAAACACCATATATTTT
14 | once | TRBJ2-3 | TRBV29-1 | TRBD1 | CSAPGQGVTDTQYF | TGCAGCGCCCCGGGACAGGGGGTAACAGATACGCAGTATTTT
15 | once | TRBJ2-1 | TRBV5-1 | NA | CASSFGFQGYNEQFF | TGCGCCAGCAGCTTTGGTTTTCAGGGGTACAATGAGCAGTTCTTC
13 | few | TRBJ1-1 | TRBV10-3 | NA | CASSYSGNTEAFF | TGTGCCAGCAGTTATTCAGGTAACACTGAAGCTTTCTTT
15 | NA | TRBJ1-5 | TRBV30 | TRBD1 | CAWRPGTGERQPQHF | TGTGCCTGGAGGCCAGGGACAGGAGAGCGTCAGCCCCAGCATTTT
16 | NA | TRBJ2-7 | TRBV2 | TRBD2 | CASSEGVPGGLVEQYF | TGTGCCAGCAGTGAAGGTGTCCCGGGGGGGCTAGTCGAGCAGTACTTC
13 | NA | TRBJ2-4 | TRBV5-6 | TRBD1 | CASSLDRGHIQYF | TGTGCCAGCAGCTTGGACAGGGGGCACATTCAGTACTTC
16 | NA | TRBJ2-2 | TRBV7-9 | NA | CASSSPGQTNTGELFF | TGTGCCAGCAGCTCGCCGGGACAAACGAACACCGGGGAGCTGTTTTTT
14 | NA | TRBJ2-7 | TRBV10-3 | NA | CAISEVGVFHEQYF | TGTGCCATCAGTGAGGTGGGAGTTTTTCACGAGCAGTACTTC
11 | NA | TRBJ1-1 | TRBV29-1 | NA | CSVGHNTEAFF | TGCAGCGTTGGACACAACACTGAAGCTTTCTTT
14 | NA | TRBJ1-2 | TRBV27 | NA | CASSPPGTVYGYTF | TGTGCCAGCAGTCCCCCCGGGACTGTGTATGGCTACACCTTC
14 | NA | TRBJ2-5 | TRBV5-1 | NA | CASSRDPREKTQYF | TGCGCCAGCAGTCGGGACCCCCGGGAGAAGACCCAGTACTTC
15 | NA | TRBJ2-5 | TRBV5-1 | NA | CASSLAGDGGETQYF | TGCGCCAGCAGCTTGGCCGGAGATGGAGGGGAGACCCAGTACTTC